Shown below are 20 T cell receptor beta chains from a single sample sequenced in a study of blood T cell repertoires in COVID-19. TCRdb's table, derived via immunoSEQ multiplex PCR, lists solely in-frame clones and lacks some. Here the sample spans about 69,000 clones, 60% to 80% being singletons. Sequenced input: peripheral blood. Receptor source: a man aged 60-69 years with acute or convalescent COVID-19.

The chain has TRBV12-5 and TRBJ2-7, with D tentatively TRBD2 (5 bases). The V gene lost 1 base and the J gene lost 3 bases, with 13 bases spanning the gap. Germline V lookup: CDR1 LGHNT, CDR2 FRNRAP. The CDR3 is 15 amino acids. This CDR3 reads CASGLGPGMDYEQYF. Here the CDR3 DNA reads TGTGCTAGTGGTTTGGGCCCCGGGATGGACTACGAGCAGTACTTC.

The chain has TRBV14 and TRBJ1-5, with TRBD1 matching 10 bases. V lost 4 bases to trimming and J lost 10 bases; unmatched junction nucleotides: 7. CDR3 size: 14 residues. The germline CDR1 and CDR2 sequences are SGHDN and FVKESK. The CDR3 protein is CASSLGQGESPQHF. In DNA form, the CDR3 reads TGTGCCAGCAGCCTTGGACAGGGGGAATCCCCCCAGCATTTT.

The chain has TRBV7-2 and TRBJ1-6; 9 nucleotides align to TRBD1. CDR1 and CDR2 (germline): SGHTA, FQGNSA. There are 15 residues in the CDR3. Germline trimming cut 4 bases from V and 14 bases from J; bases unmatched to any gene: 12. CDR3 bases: TGTGCCAGCAGCTCCCCTGGGACAGGGAAAAGGACCCTCCACTTT. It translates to CASSSPGTGKRTLHF.

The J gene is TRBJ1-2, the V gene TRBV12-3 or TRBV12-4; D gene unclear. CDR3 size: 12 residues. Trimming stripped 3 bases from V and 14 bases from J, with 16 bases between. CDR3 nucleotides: TGTGCCAGCAGTTTGGTCGGTAGACTCGGTACCTTC. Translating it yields CASSLVGRLGTF.

The CDR3 DNA follows: TGTGCCAGCAGTGAATCCCATAGGGGACTCCTGCGGGACACTGAAGCTTTCTTT. It is translated as CASSESHRGLLRDTEAFF. This chain connects TRBV25-1 to TRBJ1-1, with D possibly matching TRBD1 (5 bases). Per germline, CDR1 MGHDK and CDR2 SYGVNS. This CDR3 comprises 18 residues. The V and J ends lost 1 base and 3 bases respectively, with 21 bases between them.

The CDR3 sequence: CSASQGLDTEAFF. In DNA, the CDR3 is TGCAGTGCTAGTCAGGGTCTGGACACTGAAGCTTTCTTT. This rearrangement joins TRBV20-1 to TRBJ1-1, with TRBD1 as a possible D gene (5 bases). Per the germline V gene, CDR1 is DFQATT and CDR2 is SNEGSKA (reference sequence). CDR3 size: 13 residues. Deletions cut 3 bases from V and 3 bases from J, with 11 bases between.

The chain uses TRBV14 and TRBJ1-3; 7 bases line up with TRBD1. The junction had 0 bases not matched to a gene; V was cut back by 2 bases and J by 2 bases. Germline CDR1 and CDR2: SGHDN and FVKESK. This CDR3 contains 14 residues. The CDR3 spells CASSQTGAGNTIYF. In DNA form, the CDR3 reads TGTGCCAGCAGCCAAACAGGGGCTGGAAACACCATATATTTT.

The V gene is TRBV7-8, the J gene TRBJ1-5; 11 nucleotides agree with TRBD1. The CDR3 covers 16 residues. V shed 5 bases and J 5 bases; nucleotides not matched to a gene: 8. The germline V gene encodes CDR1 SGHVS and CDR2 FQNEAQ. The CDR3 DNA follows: TGTGCCAGCAGCCCCCGGGACAGGGGGTCGTATCAGCCCCAGCATTTT. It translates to CASSPRDRGSYQPQHF.

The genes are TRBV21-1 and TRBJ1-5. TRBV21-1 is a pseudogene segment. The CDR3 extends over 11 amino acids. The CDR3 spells CASLSREPQHF. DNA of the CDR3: TGTGCCAGCTTATCCCGCGAGCCCCAGCATTTT.

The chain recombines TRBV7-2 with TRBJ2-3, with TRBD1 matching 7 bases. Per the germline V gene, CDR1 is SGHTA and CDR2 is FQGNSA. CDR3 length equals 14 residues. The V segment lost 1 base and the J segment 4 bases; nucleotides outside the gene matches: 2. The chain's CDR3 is CASSLGQGADTQYF. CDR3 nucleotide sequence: TGTGCCAGCAGCTTAGGCCAGGGGGCAGATACGCAGTATTTT.

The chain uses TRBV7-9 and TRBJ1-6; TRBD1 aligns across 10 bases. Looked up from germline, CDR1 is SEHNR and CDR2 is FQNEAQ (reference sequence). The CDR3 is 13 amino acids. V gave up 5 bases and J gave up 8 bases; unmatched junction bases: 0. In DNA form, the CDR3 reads TGTGCCAGCAGCGGGACAGGGGATTCACCCCTCCACTTT. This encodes CASSGTGDSPLHF.

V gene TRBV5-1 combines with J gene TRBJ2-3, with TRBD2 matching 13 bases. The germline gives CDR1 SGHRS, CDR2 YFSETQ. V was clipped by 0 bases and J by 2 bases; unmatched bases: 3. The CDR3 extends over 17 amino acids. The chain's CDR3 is CASSLAGLAGVTDTQYF. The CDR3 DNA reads TGCGCCAGCAGCTTGGCCGGACTAGCGGGGGTCACAGATACGCAGTATTTT.

CDR3 nucleotides: TGTGCCAGCAGCCACCCACTAGCCCACCAGTTCTTC. Amino acids: CASSHPLAHQFF. The genes are TRBV5-8 and TRBJ2-1; D possibly corresponds to TRBD2 (6 bases). CDR1 SGHTS and CDR2 YDEGEE come from the germline V gene. The CDR3 consists of 12 residues. Trimming removed 4 bases from V and 13 bases from J, with 15 bases in between. Filled out from reference TRBV5-8 and TRBJ2-1, the complete variable domain reads EAGVTQSPTHLIKTRGQQATLRCSPISGHTSVYWYQQALGLGLQFLLWYDEGEERNRGNFPPRFSGRQFPNYSSELNVNALELEDSALYLCASSHPLAHQFFGPGTRLTVL.

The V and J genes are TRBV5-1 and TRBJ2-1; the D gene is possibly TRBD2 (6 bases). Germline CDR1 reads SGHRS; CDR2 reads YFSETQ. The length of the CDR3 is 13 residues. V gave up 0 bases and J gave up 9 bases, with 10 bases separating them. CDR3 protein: CASSLEVGGEQFF. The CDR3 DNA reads TGCGCCAGCAGCTTGGAGGTCGGGGGTGAGCAGTTCTTC.

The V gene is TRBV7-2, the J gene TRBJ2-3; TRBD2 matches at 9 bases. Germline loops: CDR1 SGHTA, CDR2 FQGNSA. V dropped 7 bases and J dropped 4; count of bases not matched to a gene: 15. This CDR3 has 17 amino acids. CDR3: CASTYRIAGGRPDTQYF. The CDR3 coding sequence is TGTGCCAGCACCTACCGTATTGCGGGGGGGCGCCCAGATACGCAGTATTTT.

The CDR3 DNA sequence: TGTGCCAGCAGCCTAAAGGGGTTTCGAACTTATAGCAATCAGCCCCAGCATTTT. This sequence encodes CASSLKGFRTYSNQPQHF. This chain joins TRBV6-2 or TRBV6-3 and TRBJ1-5; D is perhaps TRBD1 (5 bases). With 6 bases removed from V and 0 bases from J, the gap between germline ends came to 21 bases. CDR1 and CDR2 from the germline V gene are MNHEY and SVGEGT. The CDR3 runs 18 residues.

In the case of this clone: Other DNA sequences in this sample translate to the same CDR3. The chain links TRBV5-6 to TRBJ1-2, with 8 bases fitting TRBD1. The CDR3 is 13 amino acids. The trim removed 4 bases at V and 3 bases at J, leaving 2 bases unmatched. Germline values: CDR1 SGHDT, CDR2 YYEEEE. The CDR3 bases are TGTGCCAGCAGCCAACAGGGGGACTATGGCTACACCTTC. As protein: CASSQQGDYGYTF.

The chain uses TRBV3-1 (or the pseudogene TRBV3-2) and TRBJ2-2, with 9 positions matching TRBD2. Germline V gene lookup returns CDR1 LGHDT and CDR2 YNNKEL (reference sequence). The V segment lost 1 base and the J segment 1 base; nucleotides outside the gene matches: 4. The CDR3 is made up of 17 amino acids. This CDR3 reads CASSQGGTSRNTGELFF. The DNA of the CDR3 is TGTGCCAGCAGCCAAGGGGGGACTAGCAGGAACACCGGGGAGCTGTTTTTT.

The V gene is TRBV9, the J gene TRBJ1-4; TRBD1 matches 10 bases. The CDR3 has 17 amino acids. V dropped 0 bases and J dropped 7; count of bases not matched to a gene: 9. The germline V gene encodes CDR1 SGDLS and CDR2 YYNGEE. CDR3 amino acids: CASSVATEDRGGEKLFF. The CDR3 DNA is TGTGCCAGCAGCGTAGCTACGGAGGACAGGGGGGGTGAAAAACTGTTTTTT. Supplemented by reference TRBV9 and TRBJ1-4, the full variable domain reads DSGVTQTPKHLITATGQRVTLRCSPRSGDLSVYWYQQSLDQGLQFLIQYYNGEERAKGNILERFSAQQFPDLHSELNLSSLELGDSALYFCASSVATEDRGGEKLFFGSGTQLSVL.

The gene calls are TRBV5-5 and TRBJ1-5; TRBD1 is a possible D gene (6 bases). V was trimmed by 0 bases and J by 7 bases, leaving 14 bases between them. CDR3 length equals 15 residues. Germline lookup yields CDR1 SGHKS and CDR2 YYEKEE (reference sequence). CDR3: CASSLATGGWQPQHF. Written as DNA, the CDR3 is TGTGCCAGCAGCTTGGCGACAGGCGGCTGGCAGCCCCAGCATTTT.